The sequence of this T cell receptor beta chain was determined in a study of T cells in Graves' hyperthyroidism and ophthalmopathy. Overall study: Peripheral blood was collected at initial diagnosis, before any treatment.

Exclusions: uncontrolled infection, other autoimmune disease, pregnancy, lactation. The PBMCs studied were ones that came from 8 to 10 ml fresh peripheral blood. This clonotype was seen a handful of times. TCR beta CDR3 regions were amplified from RNA transcripts. HTBI primers were the set used in a first-round RT-PCR of the TCR CDR3. TCRdb passed the multiplex PCR reads through MiXCR, listing each CDR3 protein once. The sample consists of fewer than 800,000 distinct CDR3 sequences, around 17% of them appearing once. This CDR3 spans 17 amino acids. V was pared by 0 bases and J by 4 bases, with 16 bases between. CDR1 SGHDT and CDR2 YYEEEE come from the germline V gene.

The rearrangement uses TRBV5-6 and TRBJ2-2; D is perhaps TRBD1 or TRBD2 (5 bases each). Material: blood. The clonotype was recovered from a young man with Graves' hyperthyroidism. Written as DNA, the CDR3 is TGTGCCAGCAGCTTGGTGGGGGACCCGAAAACCACCGGGGAGCTGTTTTTT. Translated, it gives CASSLVGDPKTTGELFF. Using reference TRBV5-6 and TRBJ2-2 for the parts outside the CDR3, the full variable domain is DAGVTQSPTHLIKTRGQQVTLRCSPKSGHDTVSWYQQALGQGPQFIFQYYEEEERQRGNFPDRFSGHQFPNYSSELNVNALLLGDSALYLCASSLVGDPKTTGELFFGEGSRLTVL.